This T cell receptor beta chain was captured in a study of T cell changes during pregnancy in multiple sclerosis. Trimming removed 5 bases from V and 4 bases from J, with 11 bases in between. This CDR3 comprises 13 residues. Germline-derived CDR1 and CDR2 are SEHNR and FQNEAQ (reference sequence). TCRdb's table, derived via immunoSEQ multiplex PCR, lists solely in-frame clones and lacks some. The table records fewer than 140,000 clones, about nine tenths of them present only once. The chain employs TRBV7-9 and TRBJ1-2; no clear D gene. Sequencing used peripheral blood, obtained after pregnancy. The sequence came from a female donor with multiple sclerosis, enrolled in a pregnancy study. CDR3 protein: CASSPEEAYGYTF. DNA for the CDR3: TGTGCCAGCAGCCCTGAGGAGGCCTATGGCTACACCTTC.